The clone carrying this T cell receptor (beta chain) was picked up many times. The data stem from a study of Graves' ophthalmopathy and Graves' hyperthyroidism. The germline V gene has CDR1 LNHDA and CDR2 SQIVND (reference sequence). This CDR3 has 13 residues. V lost 5 bases to trimming and J lost 5 bases, with 13 bases between them. Transcripts of RNA were the source for amplifying TCR beta CDR3 regions. HTBI primers primed a first-round RT-PCR, and a second-round multiplex PCR followed. TCRdb analysed the multiplex PCR reads with MiXCR anew, one entry per CDR3 protein. The sample carries a few hundred thousand distinct CDR3 sequences, less than 40% recorded once.

Sequencing input: peripheral blood or thyroid tissue (not recorded which). V usage is TRBV19 and J usage is TRBJ2-7; D is unclear. The receptor's source is an adult man with Graves' hyperthyroidism. CDR3 protein: CASSVGLSDEQYF. As DNA, the CDR3 is TGTGCCAGTAGTGTTGGGTTGAGTGACGAGCAGTACTTC. The whole variable domain, remainder taken from reference TRBV19 and TRBJ2-7, is DGGITQSPKYLFRKEGQNVTLSCEQNLNHDAMYWYRQDPGQGLRLIYYSQIVNDFQKGDIAEGYSVSREKKESFPLTVTSAQKNPTAFYLCASSVGLSDEQYFGPGTRLTVT.